This TCR beta chain was obtained from a study of regulatory T cells. General observations from the study: Patient repertoires had restricted TRB V-J pairs and skewed V and J usage, most in Tregs. Hydrophobic residues at CDR3 positions 6 and 7 were enriched in conventional CD4+ T cells of CD3G-deficient patients.

A word on this clone: As yet, its antigen is unknown.

The PCR used 52 TRBV and 13 TRBJ primers. Repertoires were generated with immunoSEQ multiplex PCR, while TCRdb's copy carries only in-frame clones and drops some. The data contain around 15,000 clones, around 83% of them singletons. Per the germline V gene, CDR1 is MNHNS and CDR2 is SASEGT. The CDR3 runs to 13 residues. V was trimmed by 8 bases and J by 2 bases, leaving 10 bases between them. A couple of CD3G-deficient patients had more severe autoimmunity; all had some. Patients, 2 to 39 years old, had expanded memory T-cell proportions. Regulatory (CD25-high CD127-low) and conventional (CD25-low CD127-high) CD4+ T cells were sorted separately.

Input material: conventional CD4+ T cells sorted from blood. The TCR was taken from a person aged 25 to 40 with CD3G deficiency. The chain employs TRBV6-1 and TRBJ1-5, with TRBD1 as a possible D gene (5 bases). The CDR3 region is CASSGGGNQPQHF. The CDR3 nucleotides are TGTGCCAGCTCGGGAGGGGGCAATCAGCCCCAGCATTTT.